Below are 30 T cell receptor beta chains sequenced from a single sample in a study of blood T cell repertoires in COVID-19. The protocol was immunoSEQ multiplex PCR, while the TCRdb copy is restricted to in-frame clones and leaves out a portion. The sample includes about 200,000 clones, about 82% of them seen just once. The specimen was PBMCs or T cells enriched from blood (not recorded which). These receptors came from a man between 40 and 49 years old with acute COVID-19.

The chain combines TRBV11-2 with TRBJ2-7; 7 bases align to TRBD2. The CDR3 is 13 amino acids. J was trimmed by 5 bases and V by 1 base; bases with no gene match: 2. Germline V gene data show CDR1 as SGHAT and CDR2 as FQNNGV. CDR3 DNA sequence: TGTGCCAGCAGCTTAGGACTAGCTCACGAGCAGTACTTC. Translated, it gives CASSLGLAHEQYF. Combining the CDR3 with reference TRBV11-2 and TRBJ2-7 gives the whole variable domain EAGVAQSPRYKIIEKRQSVAFWCNPISGHATLYWYQQILGQGPKLLIQFQNNGVVDDSQLPKDRFSAERLKGVDSTLKIQPAKLEDSAVYLCASSLGLAHEQYFGPGTRLTVT.

V gene TRBV18 combines with J gene TRBJ1-5, with 11 bases identical to TRBD1. CDR3 length equals 16 residues. With V trimmed by 3 bases and J by 4 bases, 5 bases remained unmatched. CDR1 KGHSH and CDR2 LQKENI come from the germline V gene. DNA for the CDR3: TGTGCCAGCTCACCGTGGACAGGGGGCGGGAATCAGCCCCAGCATTTT. Amino acids: CASSPWTGGGNQPQHF.

The gene calls are TRBV7-3 and TRBJ2-2; weak D call: TRBD1 (5 bases). Germline V gives CDR1 SGHTA, CDR2 FQGTGA. The CDR3 length is 13 residues. The V end lost 5 bases, the J end lost 8 bases, and 12 bases lay between the germline ends. The CDR3 region is CASSPIGEGELFF. The CDR3 nucleotides read TGTGCCAGCAGCCCCATAGGGGAAGGGGAGCTGTTTTTT.

This chain connects TRBV18 to TRBJ1-1, with D tentatively TRBD1 (6 bases). CDR3 length: 15 residues. Trimming took 5 bases from V and 7 from J, leaving 20 bases between them. Per germline, CDR1 KGHSH and CDR2 LQKENI. CDR3 nucleotides: TGTGCCAGCTCAGAAGCGTCCGGGACAAAACATGAAGCTTTCTTT. This sequence encodes CASSEASGTKHEAFF. The full variable domain, its missing parts supplied by reference TRBV18 and TRBJ1-1, is NAGVMQNPRHLVRRRGQEARLRCSPMKGHSHVYWYRQLPEEGLKFMVYLQKENIIDESGMPKERFSAEFPKEGPSILRIQQVVRGDSAAYFCASSEASGTKHEAFFGQGTRLTVV.

The CDR3 DNA is TGTGCCAGCAGCACACCCTTTCTAGCGGGAGAAGTCAATGAGCAGTTCTTC. Protein product: CASSTPFLAGEVNEQFF. The chain links TRBV28 to TRBJ2-1, with 10 nucleotides matching TRBD2. Germline V CDR1 and CDR2: MDHEN, SYDVKM. The CDR3 is 17 amino acids. V lost 6 bases to trimming and J lost 6 bases; unmatched junction nucleotides: 14.

The rearrangement joins TRBV7-9 to TRBJ2-7; maybe TRBD2 (6 bases). The CDR3 covers 15 residues. The germline V gene encodes CDR1 SEHNR and CDR2 FQNEAQ (reference sequence). The V gene lost 5 bases and the J gene lost 6 bases, with 20 bases spanning the gap. This chain's CDR3 is CASSDLLARLGEQYF. CDR3 bases: TGTGCCAGCAGCGACCTCCTAGCGAGGCTAGGCGAGCAGTACTTC.

The CDR3 loop reads CASSWEAGDTQYF. The CDR3 nucleotides are TGCGCCAGCAGCTGGGAAGCGGGAGATACGCAGTATTTT. J is TRBJ2-3 and V is TRBV10-1; perhaps TRBD2 as D (6 bases). The CDR3 covers 13 residues. With 6 bases removed from V and 5 bases from J, the gap between germline ends came to 12 bases. The germline V gene encodes CDR1 WNHNN and CDR2 SYGVQD (reference sequence).

With respect to this clone: Other DNA sequences in this specimen translate into the identical CDR3. The chain couples TRBV28 to TRBJ1-1; no reliable D call. The CDR3 has 13 amino acids. Trimming took off 2 bases at V and 2 bases at J, with 6 bases between the two ends. From germline, CDR1 is MDHEN and CDR2 SYDVKM. In nucleotides, the CDR3 is TGTGCCAGCAGTTTACGAGATAACACTGAAGCTTTCTTT. Translation gives CASSLRDNTEAFF.

The chain uses TRBV10-3 and TRBJ2-5, with TRBD2 matching over 8 bases. The V gene's germline CDR1 is ENHRY and CDR2 SYGVKD. The CDR3 has 11 residues. V dropped 10 bases and J dropped 4; count of bases not matched to a gene: 2. The CDR3 loop reads CATGGVETQYF. The CDR3 DNA sequence: TGTGCCACGGGGGGGGTAGAGACCCAGTACTTC.

This sequence joins TRBV5-7 and TRBJ2-1; 11 positions match TRBD2. TRBV5-7 is assigned to the ORF class and has an uncertain function. The CDR3 has 19 residues. Germline trimming cut 1 base from V and 0 bases from J; bases unmatched to any gene: 9. CDR3 sequence: CASSLRLAGINGSYNEQFF. CDR3 DNA: TGTGCCAGCAGCTTGCGACTAGCGGGAATAAACGGCTCCTACAATGAGCAGTTCTTC.

J is TRBJ1-1 and V is TRBV14; D is possibly TRBD1 (5 bases). CDR3 size: 13 residues. Germline V gives CDR1 SGHDN, CDR2 FVKESK. Deletions cut 3 bases from V and 5 bases from J, with 10 bases between. The CDR3 region has the DNA TGTGCCAGCAGCCAGAGCAGGGTGACTGAAGCTTTCTTT. Its protein is CASSQSRVTEAFF.

The V and J genes are TRBV5-1 and TRBJ1-5; no clear D gene. The length of the CDR3 is 14 residues. CDR1 is SGHRS, CDR2 YFSETQ, per germline. Trimming cost V 5 bases and J 2 bases, with 11 bases left between them. CDR3 region: CASSTGERNQPQHF. The CDR3 DNA follows: TGCGCCAGCAGTACCGGGGAACGCAATCAGCCCCAGCATTTT. The whole variable domain, remainder taken from reference TRBV5-1 and TRBJ1-5, is KAGVTQTPRYLIKTRGQQVTLSCSPISGHRSVSWYQQTPGQGLQFLFEYFSETQRNKGNFPGRFSGRQFSNSRSEMNVSTLELGDSALYLCASSTGERNQPQHFGDGTRLSIL.

CDR3 loop: CSVGLAGPNEQFF. CDR3 sequence (DNA): TGCAGCGTTGGGCTAGCGGGACCGAATGAGCAGTTCTTC. This chain uses TRBV29-1 with TRBJ2-1; 9 bases agree with TRBD2. The germline V gene has CDR1 SQVTM and CDR2 ANQGSEA. The CDR3 runs 13 residues. Trimming cost V 4 bases and J 7 bases; bases outside gene matches: 5.

V gene TRBV7-8 combines with J gene TRBJ2-1, with 9 bases fitting TRBD2. CDR1 is SGHVS, CDR2 FQNEAQ, per germline. The CDR3 is 17 residues long. With V trimmed by 2 bases and J by 7 bases, 12 bases remained unmatched. The CDR3: CASSLFEGVAGANEQFF. DNA for the CDR3: TGTGCCAGCAGCTTATTCGAGGGGGTAGCGGGAGCAAATGAGCAGTTCTTC.

The CDR3, as DNA: TGCGCCAGCAGCCAAGAGTCATCGGGCAGGGCCTACGAGCAGTACTTC. Protein product: CASSQESSGRAYEQYF. The V gene is TRBV4-1, the J gene TRBJ2-7, with D perhaps TRBD1 (5 bases). The V gene lost 0 bases and the J gene lost 2 bases, with 14 bases spanning the gap. Germline CDR1 and CDR2: MGHRA and YSYEKL. There are 16 residues in the CDR3.

The chain carries TRBV18 and TRBJ2-1, with 9 bases fitting TRBD1. CDR1 is KGHSH and CDR2 is LQKENI in the germline V gene. This CDR3 is built from 15 residues. V was pared by 3 bases and J by 7 bases, with 7 bases of the junction left unmatched. In DNA, the CDR3 is TGTGCCAGCTCACCCGGGACAGGGAGGCCAAATGAGCAGTTCTTC. Its translation: CASSPGTGRPNEQFF.

The chain combines TRBV24-1 with TRBJ2-1, with unresolved D. V lost 7 bases to trimming and J lost 0 bases, with 12 bases between them. The germline CDR1 and CDR2 sequences are KGHDR and SFDVKD. The CDR3 consists of 15 residues. The CDR3 sequence: CATSPPSGSYNEQFF. DNA of the CDR3: TGTGCCACCAGCCCACCGTCAGGCTCCTACAATGAGCAGTTCTTC.

The table lists this clone with a few counts. This CDR3 reads CASSLLYGRQGENSPLHF. The DNA for the CDR3 is TGTGCCAGCAGTTTATTATACGGGAGGCAGGGAGAGAATTCACCCCTCCACTTT. V usage is TRBV27 and J usage is TRBJ1-6; D might be TRBD1 (5 bases). From germline, CDR1 is MNHEY and CDR2 SMNVEV (reference sequence). The length of the CDR3 is 18 residues. With 1 base removed from V and 7 bases from J, the gap between germline ends came to 20 bases.

J is TRBJ2-7 and V is TRBV5-1, with D possibly being TRBD2 (6 bases). V was cut by 4 bases and J by 2 bases, with 19 bases left in between. The germline V gene encodes CDR1 SGHRS and CDR2 YFSETQ. The CDR3 extends over 16 amino acids. In DNA form, the CDR3 reads TGCGCCAGCAGCCCCAGGCCTGGGCGGGAAACCTACGAGCAGTACTTC. It specifies CASSPRPGRETYEQYF.

DNA of the CDR3: TGTGCCAGTAGTATTCCAAGCGGGGCGAACACCGGGGAGCTGTTTTTT. Encoded protein: CASSIPSGANTGELFF. This sequence joins TRBV19 and TRBJ2-2; TRBD2 aligns across 7 bases. The V gene's germline CDR1 is LNHDA and CDR2 SQIVND (reference sequence). V was pared by 3 bases and J by 0 bases, with 4 bases of the junction left unmatched. The CDR3 spans 16 residues.

In this sample, this clone turned up a few times. V is TRBV29-1 and J is TRBJ2-7; TRBD2 matches 14 bases. J was trimmed by 3 bases and V by 4 bases; bases with no gene match: 2. This CDR3 region has 14 residues. In germline, CDR1 is SQVTM, CDR2 ANQGSEA. CDR3 sequence (DNA): TGCAGCGTTGGACTAGCGGGAGGGCTCTACGAGCAGTACTTC. Translation gives CSVGLAGGLYEQYF.

The J gene is TRBJ2-5, the V gene TRBV6-5; D gene ambiguous. CDR3 size: 12 residues. Germline V lookup: CDR1 MNHEY, CDR2 SVGAGI. Trimming took off 7 bases at V and 2 bases at J, with 8 bases between the two ends. The CDR3 bases are TGTGCCAGCACTATATCGCAAGAGACCCAGTACTTC. This sequence encodes CASTISQETQYF.

This clone was recorded once. The J gene is TRBJ2-3, the V gene TRBV10-3; 11 bases line up with TRBD1. Per the germline V gene, CDR1 is ENHRY and CDR2 is SYGVKD. The CDR3 consists of 15 residues. After removal of 3 bases from V and 3 bases from J, the junction contained 2 bases not matched to a gene. The CDR3 DNA sequence: TGTGCCATCAGTGACGGGGACAGGGGGACAGATACGCAGTATTTT. Translating it yields CAISDGDRGTDTQYF.

The V and J genes are TRBV2 and TRBJ2-1; maybe TRBD2 (5 bases). Germline CDR1 is SNHLY and CDR2 is FYNNEI. The CDR3 totals 16 residues. Between the trimmed V and J ends, which lost 0 bases and 7 bases, there was a span of 16 bases. CDR3 protein: CASSEASPLDLNEQFF. As DNA, the CDR3 is TGTGCCAGCAGTGAAGCTAGTCCACTAGACCTTAATGAGCAGTTCTTC.

V is TRBV5-4 and J is TRBJ2-5; 12 bases match TRBD2. CDR1 SGHNT and CDR2 YYREEE come from the germline V gene (reference sequence). V lost 4 bases, J lost 1 base, and 2 bases stayed unmatched. The CDR3 contains 15 residues. CDR3 amino acids: CASSRTSGTQETQYF. CDR3 in DNA: TGTGCCAGCAGCCGGACTAGCGGGACCCAAGAGACCCAGTACTTC. Looking up the rest from reference TRBV5-4 and TRBJ2-5 gives the full variable domain: ETGVTQSPTHLIKTRGQQVTLRCSSQSGHNTVSWYQQALGQGPQFIFQYYREEENGRGNFPPRFSGLQFPNYSSELNVNALELDDSALYLCASSRTSGTQETQYFGPGTRLLVL.

The chain is built from TRBV19 and TRBJ1-1; TRBD1 matches at 7 bases. CDR3 size: 13 residues. The germline gives CDR1 LNHDA, CDR2 SQIVND (reference sequence). The V segment lost 4 bases and the J segment 11 bases; nucleotides outside the gene matches: 10. The CDR3 region has the DNA TGTGCCAGTAGTACCCGGACAGGCCAAAGGGCTTTCTTT. This encodes CASSTRTGQRAFF.

The chain recombines TRBV9 with TRBJ2-7; 9 nucleotides match TRBD1. With V trimmed by 3 bases and J by 2 bases, 6 bases remained unmatched. Germline V gene lookup returns CDR1 SGDLS and CDR2 YYNGEE. CDR3 size: 15 residues. The CDR3 nucleotides are TGTGCCAGCAGCGAGGGGGGGACAGGGCCCTACGAGCAGTACTTC. Translation gives CASSEGGTGPYEQYF.

There are a few counts of this clone. V is TRBV30 and J is TRBJ2-3; D possibly corresponds to TRBD2 (6 bases). Germline V lookup: CDR1 GTSNPN, CDR2 SVGIG (reference sequence). There are 15 residues in the CDR3. The V gene lost 4 bases and the J gene lost 8 bases, with 22 bases spanning the gap. The CDR3 sequence is CAWIIGSGSEGTQYF. The CDR3 DNA reads as TGTGCCTGGATCATCGGGTCCGGGAGCGAGGGTACGCAGTATTTT.

The V call is TRBV18, the J call TRBJ2-7, with 8 bases identical to TRBD2. Trimming at V came to 1 base and at J to 3 bases, leaving 8 bases not matched to a gene. CDR1 is KGHSH and CDR2 is LQKENI in the germline V gene. This CDR3 comprises 16 residues. The CDR3 DNA follows: TGTGCCAGCTCACCACTACCGGGACTAGGGCGCTACGAGCAGTACTTC. It codes for CASSPLPGLGRYEQYF. The variable domain in full, completed from reference TRBV18 and TRBJ2-7, reads NAGVMQNPRHLVRRRGQEARLRCSPMKGHSHVYWYRQLPEEGLKFMVYLQKENIIDESGMPKERFSAEFPKEGPSILRIQQVVRGDSAAYFCASSPLPGLGRYEQYFGPGTRLTVT.

The chain carries TRBV28 and TRBJ1-4, with D possibly TRBD1 on 6 matching bases. The CDR3 totals 13 residues. Trimming removed 2 bases at V and 7 bases at J, with 8 bases between. CDR1 MDHEN and CDR2 SYDVKM come from the germline V gene. CDR3 bases: TGTGCCAGCAGTTTAGGGGGCCGTGAAAAACTGTTTTTT. It specifies CASSLGGREKLFF.